The 27 T cell receptor beta chains reported below all come from one sample, sequenced in a study of type 1 regulatory T cells (dated by TCRdb to the early 2020s). TCRdb records Illumina MiSeq as the sequencer. TCRdb handled the public reads itself, with Q25 trimming in fastp and clone calling in MiXCR, and kept productive beta chains. Records with the same CDR3 protein are collapsed into one entry carrying the most frequent genes and DNA. Recorded for this sample are about 5,800 distinct CDR3 sequences; 27% of them occurred a single time. Of the sample, around 8% is held by the ten largest clones. These receptors have no identified antigens. Material: cultured T cells, either the whole culture or a sorted T cell fraction (not recorded which). The cell subset or site label corresponds to: Tr1-enriched cell product generated in vitro against host alloantigens. The receptor source for this set is a human donor in good health.

In its sample, this clonotype was seen many times. A junction end diverges from the germline sequence, so it may reflect a read error. The rearrangement joins TRBV20-1 to TRBJ2-7, with 12 nucleotides matching TRBD2. Looked up from germline, CDR1 is DFQATT and CDR2 is SNEGSKA (reference sequence). CDR3 length: 14 residues. CDR3 residues: CSARGLAGSYEQYF. The DNA of the CDR3 is TGCAGTGCCAGAGGACTAGCGGGGTCCTACGAGCAGTACTTC.

The rearrangement joins TRBV5-1 to TRBJ1-6; D call uncertain. The V and J ends lost 6 bases and 8 bases respectively, with 9 bases between them. The CDR3 is 12 residues long. Germline V gene lookup returns CDR1 SGHRS and CDR2 YFSETQ. CDR3 nucleotide sequence: TGCGCCAGCAAGGGCGATTATTCACCCCTCCACTTT. It specifies CASKGDYSPLHF.

This clonotype is medium-sized within its sample. The chain couples TRBV7-8 to TRBJ1-3, with unresolved D. V gave up 6 bases and J gave up 0 bases, with 9 bases separating them. The CDR3 covers 14 residues. Germline V CDR1 and CDR2: SGHVS, FQNEAQ. CDR3 sequence (DNA): TGTGCCAGCAGTCACACCCCCTCTGGAAACACCATATATTTT. It codes for CASSHTPSGNTIYF.

This clonotype is classed as medium-sized. The J gene is TRBJ2-3, the V gene TRBV7-2; the D is unclear. Germline CDR1 is SGHTA and CDR2 is FQGNSA. This CDR3 is built from 13 residues. Between the trimmed V and J ends, which lost 4 bases and 4 bases, there was a span of 9 bases. The CDR3 reads CASSSQGPDTQYF. In DNA, the CDR3 is TGTGCCAGCAGCTCCCAAGGGCCAGATACGCAGTATTTT.

With regard to this clonotype: Without the conserved terminal phenylalanine or tryptophan, this CDR3 likely stems from a read error. The gene calls are TRBV20-1 and TRBJ2-7, with 10 nucleotides matching TRBD1. Germline V gene lookup returns CDR1 DFQATT and CDR2 SNEGSKA (reference sequence). This CDR3 has 14 residues. The junction had 7 bases not matched to a gene; V was cut back by 2 bases and J by 6 bases. The CDR3 is CSARFPGQGFEQYL. CDR3 bases: TGCAGTGCTAGATTCCCGGGACAGGGGTTCGAGCAGTACCTC.

By share of the sample, this clonotype is medium-sized. This chain links TRBV25-1 with TRBJ2-5; 7 positions match TRBD1. The V and J ends lost 6 bases and 2 bases, in that order; junction bases with no gene match: 12. The CDR3 length is 16 residues. Germline CDR1 MGHDK, CDR2 SYGVNS. CDR3 sequence reads: CASSPGRDSRQETQYF. The CDR3 region has the DNA TGTGCCAGCAGCCCCGGCCGGGACAGCAGACAAGAGACCCAGTACTTC.

This clonotype rates as medium-sized. The genes are TRBV10-3 and TRBJ2-3; 9 bases map to TRBD1. This CDR3 comprises 18 residues. Trimming at V came to 6 bases and at J to 2 bases, leaving 15 bases not matched to a gene. Looked up from germline, CDR1 is ENHRY and CDR2 is SYGVKD. CDR3 region: CAIRAGQGLGRPTDTQYF. DNA of the CDR3: TGTGCCATCAGGGCGGGACAGGGACTCGGCCGACCCACAGATACGCAGTATTTT.

This clonotype was picked up many times. The chain couples TRBV7-6 to TRBJ2-3, with 8 bases identical to TRBD2. The CDR3 consists of 16 residues. Germline V gene sequence: CDR1 SGHVS, CDR2 FNYEAQ. Unmatched junction bases numbered 9, after V lost 5 bases and J lost 2 bases. The CDR3 sequence: CASSPGSGGNTDTQYF. The CDR3 nucleotides read TGTGCCAGCAGCCCGGGGAGCGGGGGAAACACAGATACGCAGTATTTT.

This clonotype is classed as medium-sized (0.01 to 0.1%). V gene TRBV6-1 combines with J gene TRBJ1-6, with no clear D. Trimming took off 2 bases at V and 7 bases at J, with 9 bases between the two ends. CDR1 is MNHNS, CDR2 SASEGT, per germline. The CDR3 sequence is 14 residues long. The CDR3, as DNA: TGTGCCAGCAGTGAACAGGCCGCAAATTCACCCCTCCACTTT. It specifies CASSEQAANSPLHF.

Relative to its sample, this clonotype is medium-sized. This sequence joins TRBV7-2 and TRBJ1-4; 7 bases align to TRBD1. Germline trimming cut 5 bases from V and 4 bases from J; bases unmatched to any gene: 4. Germline V gives CDR1 SGHTA, CDR2 FQGNSA. This CDR3 spans 14 amino acids. The CDR3 DNA is TGTGCCAGCAGCCCGACAGGGTTTAATGAAAAACTGTTTTTT. This encodes CASSPTGFNEKLFF.

This clonotype is termed medium-sized. The chain uses TRBV7-7 and TRBJ1-6; D ambiguous. Per the germline V gene, CDR1 is SSHAT and CDR2 is FNYEAQ (reference sequence). This CDR3 is built from 13 residues. The CDR3 spells CASGSRSNSPLHF. The CDR3 region has the DNA TGTGCTAGCGGCTCCCGGAGCAATTCACCCCTCCACTTT. The whole variable domain, filled in from reference TRBV7-7 and TRBJ1-6, reads GAGVSQSPRYKVTKRGQDVTLRCDPISSHATLYWYQQALGQGPEFLTYFNYEAQPDKSGLPSDRFSAERPEGSISTLTIQRTEQRDSAMYRCASGSRSNSPLHFGNGTRLTVT.

The V and J genes are TRBV20-1 and TRBJ1-6; D unclear. Germline V gives CDR1 DFQATT, CDR2 SNEGSKA (reference sequence). This CDR3 spans 13 amino acids. V was shortened by 0 bases and J by 6 bases, with 6 bases between the two germline ends. The DNA for the CDR3 is TGCAGTGCTAGAGATGGGTTTAATTCACCCCTCCACTTT. Residues: CSARDGFNSPLHF.

By frequency in the sample, this clonotype is medium-sized. The rearrangement uses TRBV5-1 and TRBJ2-1, with TRBD1 identical over 8 bases. The CDR3 consists of 14 residues. Trimming at V came to 7 bases and at J to 6 bases, leaving 9 bases not matched to a gene. Germline V lookup: CDR1 SGHRS, CDR2 YFSETQ. CDR3 region: CASSGGQEGNEQFF. DNA for the CDR3: TGCGCCAGCTCCGGGGGACAGGAGGGCAATGAGCAGTTCTTC.

As regards this clonotype: With a far larger clone one base away, a read error is the likely cause. This chain links TRBV4-3 with TRBJ2-4; no definite D call. This CDR3 has 12 residues. The germline V gene has CDR1 LGHNA and CDR2 YSLEER. CDR3 protein: CASSQETDVQYF. The CDR3 bases are TGTGCCAGCAGCCAAGAAACAGACGTTCAGTACTTC.

A few counts support this clonotype. This may be a read error, as it is one base from a much larger clone. The chain's CDR3 is CVWSATYNEQFF. The CDR3 nucleotides read TGTGTCTGGAGTGCCACCTACAATGAGCAGTTCTTC. The chain has TRBV30 and TRBJ2-1; no reliable D call. There are 12 residues in the CDR3. Germline assignment: CDR1 GTSNPN and CDR2 SVGIG (reference sequence).

By frequency in the sample, this clonotype is medium-sized. The chain employs TRBV30 and TRBJ1-1; maybe TRBD1 (6 bases). The CDR3 is 14 amino acids. In germline, CDR1 is GTSNPN, CDR2 SVGIG (reference sequence). Trimming pared 0 bases from V and 3 bases from J, leaving 11 bases between. The CDR3 bases are TGTGCCTGGAGTGTAACAGGGCGGGACACTGAAGCTTTCTTT. Translating it yields CAWSVTGRDTEAFF. Together with reference TRBV30 and TRBJ1-1, the CDR3 gives the full variable domain: SQTIHQWPATLVQPVGSPLSLECTVEGTSNPNLYWYRQAAGRGLQLLFYSVGIGQISSEVPQNLSASRPQDRQFILSSKKLLLSDSGFYLCAWSVTGRDTEAFFGQGTRLTVV.

In this sample, this clonotype turned up many times. The V and J genes are TRBV5-1 and TRBJ2-3, with 7 bases lining up with TRBD2. The junction had 12 bases not matched to a gene; V was cut back by 10 bases and J by 7 bases. In germline, CDR1 is SGHRS, CDR2 YFSETQ. CDR3 length: 13 amino acids. The CDR3 DNA reads as TGCGCCCCAAAGGGCGGGAGTCGGTATACGCAGTATTTT. This encodes CAPKGGSRYTQYF.

The chain employs TRBV5-1 and TRBJ2-5; 10 nucleotides line up with TRBD2. Germline V gene sequence: CDR1 SGHRS, CDR2 YFSETQ. CDR3 length: 13 residues. V lost 6 bases to trimming and J lost 5 bases; unmatched junction nucleotides: 4. This CDR3 is CASTGTSVETQYF. The CDR3 coding sequence is TGCGCCAGCACCGGGACTAGCGTCGAGACCCAGTACTTC.

This clonotype was recorded at least ten times. This rearrangement joins TRBV20-1 to TRBJ2-1; 13 bases line up with TRBD2. Trimming took 2 bases from V and 3 from J; bases not matched to a gene: 4. Looked up from germline, CDR1 is DFQATT and CDR2 is SNEGSKA (reference sequence). The CDR3 contains 16 residues. The DNA of the CDR3 is TGCAGTGCTAGAAAAGGGACTAGCGGGAACTACAATGAGCAGTTCTTC. Translation: CSARKGTSGNYNEQFF.

As for this clonotype: At one boundary the junction diverges from the germline segment, which might be a read error. The rearrangement links TRBV11-2 to TRBJ2-2, with 7 positions matching TRBD2. Germline V lookup: CDR1 SGHAT, CDR2 FQNNGV. CDR3 length: 15 amino acids. The CDR3 coding sequence is TGTGTCAGCAGCTTAAATCCCGGGGGGACCGGGGAGCTGTTTTTT. Amino acids: CVSSLNPGGTGELFF. Full variable domain (missing parts from reference TRBV11-2 and TRBJ2-2): EAGVAQSPRYKIIEKRQSVAFWCNPISGHATLYWYQQILGQGPKLLIQFQNNGVVDDSQLPKDRFSAERLKGVDSTLKIQPAKLEDSAVYLCVSSLNPGGTGELFFGEGSRLTVL.

Judged by abundance, this clonotype is medium-sized. The chain recombines TRBV27 with TRBJ1-2; no reliable D call. The V end was cut by 2 bases, the J end by 4 bases, with 14 bases between. Germline V lookup: CDR1 MNHEY, CDR2 SMNVEV (reference sequence). The CDR3 sequence is 15 residues long. CDR3 protein: CASSLSGGEGYGYTF. As DNA, the CDR3 is TGTGCCAGCAGTTTAAGTGGCGGTGAAGGCTATGGCTACACCTTC.

By sample fraction, this clonotype is medium-sized. This chain links TRBV2 with TRBJ2-1; 15 bases are shared with TRBD2. CDR3 length: 20 residues. V gave up 2 bases and J gave up 4 bases; unmatched junction bases: 12. Germline CDR1 SNHLY, CDR2 FYNNEI. This CDR3 is CASSERRGLAGGSRYNEQFF. In nucleotides, the CDR3 is TGTGCCAGCAGTGAACGTCGTGGACTAGCGGGAGGGTCGAGATACAATGAGCAGTTCTTC. The entire variable domain, with the rest obtained from reference TRBV2 and TRBJ2-1, is as follows: EPEVTQTPSHQVTQMGQEVILRCVPISNHLYFYWYRQILGQKVEFLVSFYNNEISEKSEIFDDQFSVERPDGSNFTLKIRSTKLEDSAMYFCASSERRGLAGGSRYNEQFFGPGTRLTVL.

This clonotype was seen repeatedly, ten times or more. This chain uses TRBV12-3 or TRBV12-4 with TRBJ1-1, with D possibly TRBD1 on 6 matching bases. Trimming pared 4 bases from V and 5 bases from J, leaving 14 bases between. The CDR3 runs to 14 residues. CDR3 loop: CASSSTGYRTEAFF. The DNA for the CDR3 is TGTGCCAGCAGTTCAACAGGGTATCGGACTGAAGCTTTCTTT.

By share, this clonotype counts as medium-sized (0.01 to 0.1%). This chain uses TRBV12-3 or TRBV12-4 with TRBJ2-1; TRBD2 might be the D (5 bases). CDR3 size: 13 residues. V was clipped by 5 bases and J by 9 bases, with 14 bases between them. CDR3: CASSQHGGGEQFF. DNA of the CDR3: TGTGCCAGCAGTCAGCACGGAGGAGGTGAGCAGTTCTTC.

The chain recombines TRBV5-1 with TRBJ1-6; 7 bases line up with TRBD1. Germline V CDR1 and CDR2: SGHRS, YFSETQ. Trimming cost V 4 bases and J 8 bases; bases outside gene matches: 9. This CDR3 contains 15 residues. CDR3 loop: CASSARTGKDSPLHF. Written as DNA, the CDR3 is TGCGCCAGCAGCGCACGGACAGGAAAAGATTCACCCCTCCACTTT. Drawing the rest from reference TRBV5-1 and TRBJ1-6, the complete variable domain is KAGVTQTPRYLIKTRGQQVTLSCSPISGHRSVSWYQQTPGQGLQFLFEYFSETQRNKGNFPGRFSGRQFSNSRSEMNVSTLELGDSALYLCASSARTGKDSPLHFGNGTRLTVT.

This clonotype is termed medium-sized. This chain links TRBV7-3 with TRBJ2-2; D not resolved. The CDR3 spans 14 residues. V was pared by 5 bases and J by 4 bases, with 11 bases between. Germline assignment: CDR1 SGHTA and CDR2 FQGTGA. DNA for the CDR3: TGTGCCAGCAGCCCTACCCGAGCCACCGGGGAGCTGTTTTTT. This sequence encodes CASSPTRATGELFF.

Sample share makes this clonotype medium-sized. The V and J genes are TRBV29-1 and TRBJ2-7; D gene ambiguous. Deletions cut 5 bases from V and 1 base from J, with 6 bases between. The length of the CDR3 is 11 residues. Looked up from germline, CDR1 is SQVTM and CDR2 is ANQGSEA. CDR3 sequence reads: CSVLESYEQYF. In nucleotides, the CDR3 is TGCAGCGTTCTGGAGTCCTACGAGCAGTACTTC.